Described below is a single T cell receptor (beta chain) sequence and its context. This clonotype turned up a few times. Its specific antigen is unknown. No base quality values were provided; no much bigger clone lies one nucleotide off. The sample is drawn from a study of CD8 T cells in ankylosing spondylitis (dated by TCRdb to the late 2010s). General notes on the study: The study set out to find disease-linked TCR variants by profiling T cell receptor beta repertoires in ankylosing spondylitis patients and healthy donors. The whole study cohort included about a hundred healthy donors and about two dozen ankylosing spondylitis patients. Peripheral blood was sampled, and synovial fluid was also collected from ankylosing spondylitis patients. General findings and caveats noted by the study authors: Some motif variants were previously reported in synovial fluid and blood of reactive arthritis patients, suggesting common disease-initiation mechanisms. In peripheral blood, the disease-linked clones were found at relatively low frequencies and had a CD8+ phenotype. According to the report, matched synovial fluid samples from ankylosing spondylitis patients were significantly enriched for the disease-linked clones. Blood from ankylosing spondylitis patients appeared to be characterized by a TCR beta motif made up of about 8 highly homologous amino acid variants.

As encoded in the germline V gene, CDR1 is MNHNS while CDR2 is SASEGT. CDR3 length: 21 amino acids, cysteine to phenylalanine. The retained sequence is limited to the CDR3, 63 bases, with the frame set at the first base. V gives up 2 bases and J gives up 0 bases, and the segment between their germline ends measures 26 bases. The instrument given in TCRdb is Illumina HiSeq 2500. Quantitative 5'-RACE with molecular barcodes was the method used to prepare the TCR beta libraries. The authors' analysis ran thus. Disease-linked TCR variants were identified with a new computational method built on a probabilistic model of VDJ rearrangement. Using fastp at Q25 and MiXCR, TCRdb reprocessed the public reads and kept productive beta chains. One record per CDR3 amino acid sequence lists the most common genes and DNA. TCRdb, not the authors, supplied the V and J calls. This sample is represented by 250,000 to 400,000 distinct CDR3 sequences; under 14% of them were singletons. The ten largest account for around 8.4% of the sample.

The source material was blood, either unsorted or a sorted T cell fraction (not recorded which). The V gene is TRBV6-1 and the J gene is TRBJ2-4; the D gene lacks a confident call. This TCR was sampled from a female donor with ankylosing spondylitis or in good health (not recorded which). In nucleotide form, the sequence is TGTGCCAGCAGTGAAATAGGGATTTTGGGCCGGGTGAATCCAGCCAAAAACATTCAGTACTTC. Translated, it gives CASSEIGILGRVNPAKNIQYF.